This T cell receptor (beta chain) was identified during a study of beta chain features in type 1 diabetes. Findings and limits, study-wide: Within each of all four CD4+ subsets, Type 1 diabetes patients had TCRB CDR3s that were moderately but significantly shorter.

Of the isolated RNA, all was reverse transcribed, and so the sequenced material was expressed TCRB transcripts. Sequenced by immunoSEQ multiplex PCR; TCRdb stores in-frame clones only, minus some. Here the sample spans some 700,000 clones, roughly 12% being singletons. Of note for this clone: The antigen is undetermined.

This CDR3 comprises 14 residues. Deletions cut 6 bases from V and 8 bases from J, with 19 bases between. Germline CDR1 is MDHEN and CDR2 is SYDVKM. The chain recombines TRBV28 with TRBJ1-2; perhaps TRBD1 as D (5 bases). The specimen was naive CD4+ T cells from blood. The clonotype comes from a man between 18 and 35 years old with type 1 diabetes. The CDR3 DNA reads TGTGCCAGCAGCCAAGACGACAGACCCTGGGGCTACACCTTC. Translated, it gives CASSQDDRPWGYTF.